A single sample gave rise to the 26 T cell receptor beta chains below, sequenced in a study of human T cells and chemical hapten exposure. TCRdb processed the RACE reads anew with MiXCR; each CDR3 protein has one entry. This repertoire shows around 380,000 distinct CDR3 sequences, around 5% found once; its top ten account for roughly 2.4%. Time point: patch test 1, 2 weeks after DPC sensitization. Treatment denoted: therapeutic diphenylcyclopropenone sensitization with weekly scalp DPC. This specimen consisted of whole blood, obtained in connection with sensitization to the hapten diphenylcyclopropenone (DPC). These receptors originate from a woman aged 45 to 65 with alopecia areata. Some clones in this sample may be carry-over from other donors' samples.

This clonotype was seen a few times. This sequence joins TRBV4-1 and TRBJ2-3; no firm D call. V lost 3 bases, J lost 0 bases, and 13 bases lay in between. The CDR3 runs 16 residues. Germline V gene lookup returns CDR1 MGHRA and CDR2 YSYEKL. The CDR3 DNA reads as TGCGCCAGCAGCCAGGTACCCTTGGCTAGCACAGATACGCAGTATTTT. This translates into CASSQVPLASTDTQYF.

The V call is TRBV6-5, the J call TRBJ2-7, with 10 bases aligning to TRBD2. Trimming at V came to 5 bases and at J to 11 bases, leaving 9 bases not matched to a gene. Per the germline V gene, CDR1 is MNHEY and CDR2 is SVGAGI. There are 13 residues in the CDR3. The CDR3 spells CASSPGLAVWKYF. In DNA, the CDR3 is TGTGCCAGCAGTCCCGGACTAGCGGTGTGGAAGTACTTC.

This clonotype was seen a few times. The chain combines TRBV12-3 or TRBV12-4 with TRBJ2-1, with D perhaps matching TRBD1 or TRBD2 (5 bases each). Trimming cost V 5 bases and J 6 bases, with 14 bases left between them. The CDR3 loop spans 14 amino acids. The DNA for the CDR3 is TGTGCCAGCAGTCCCCAGGTTGGGGGCAATGAGCAGTTCTTC. This encodes CASSPQVGGNEQFF.

This clonotype was observed at least ten times. In nucleotides, the CDR3 is TGTGCCAGCAGCGTAGAGCCGTGGCGGGACGGGAATGAAAAACTGTTTTTT. Its translation is CASSVEPWRDGNEKLFF. This chain connects TRBV9 to TRBJ1-4; possibly TRBD1 for D (5 bases). The CDR3 sequence is 17 residues long. Trimming cost V 0 bases and J 5 bases, with 17 bases left between them. The V gene's germline CDR1 is SGDLS and CDR2 YYNGEE.

This clonotype was seen a handful of times. DNA of the CDR3: TGTGCCAGCCGTGGCGGGCCAGCGGAAAATGAGCAGTTCTTC. Protein: CASRGGPAENEQFF. This chain joins TRBV28 and TRBJ2-1; a possible D gene is TRBD2 (5 bases). The CDR3 loop spans 14 amino acids. The germline CDR1 and CDR2 sequences are MDHEN and SYDVKM. Trimming left V 8 bases short and J 7 bases short, with 18 bases between.

This clonotype was recorded many times. This CDR3 reads CSGSQVSTEAFF. CDR3 in DNA: TGCAGCGGCTCCCAGGTGAGCACTGAAGCTTTCTTT. J is TRBJ1-1 and V is TRBV29-1; unclear D gene. Germline V gives CDR1 SQVTM, CDR2 ANQGSEA. With 7 bases removed from V and 4 bases from J, the gap between germline ends came to 13 bases. The CDR3 spans 12 residues.

This clonotype has only a few counts. The V call is TRBV6-2 or TRBV6-3, the J call TRBJ1-1; tentatively, D is TRBD1 (5 bases). The CDR3 has 13 amino acids. Germline V lookup: CDR1 MNHEY, CDR2 SVGEGT. Trimming removed 2 bases at V and 6 bases at J, with 10 bases between. CDR3 amino acids: CASSYGTYAEAFF. Written as DNA, the CDR3 is TGTGCCAGCAGTTACGGGACGTACGCTGAAGCTTTCTTT.

V is TRBV3-1 and J is TRBJ1-2; 9 bases line up with TRBD1. Germline values: CDR1 LGHDT, CDR2 YNNKEL (reference sequence). This CDR3 is 16 amino acids long. The ends lost 0 bases at V and 2 bases at J; junction bases unmatched: 4. CDR3 nucleotide sequence: TGTGCCAGCAGCCAAGAGGGGACAGGGACCAACTATGGCTACACCTTC. Protein sequence: CASSQEGTGTNYGYTF.

There are many counts of this clonotype. The V call is TRBV29-1, the J call TRBJ1-1; 9 positions match TRBD1. J lost 0 bases, V lost 5 bases, and 16 bases had no gene match. CDR3 length: 18 amino acids. Germline CDR1 reads SQVTM; CDR2 reads ANQGSEA. Here the CDR3 DNA reads TGCAGCGTTTGGCCCCCTCCGGGACAGGGATGGATGAACACTGAAGCTTTCTTT. Translated, it gives CSVWPPPGQGWMNTEAFF.

In this sample, this clonotype turned up many times. The rearrangement links TRBV27 to TRBJ2-2; no clear D. This CDR3 has 14 residues. Trimming pared 5 bases from V and 6 bases from J, leaving 13 bases between. Germline-derived CDR1 and CDR2 are MNHEY and SMNVEV (reference sequence). The CDR3 coding sequence is TGTGCCAGCAGTCCCCCGACAATACCCGGGGAGCTGTTTTTT. Translating it yields CASSPPTIPGELFF.

The rearrangement uses TRBV10-3 and TRBJ1-1, with 7 bases fitting TRBD1. CDR1 is ENHRY and CDR2 is SYGVKD in the germline V gene. There are 14 residues in the CDR3. After removal of 5 bases from V and 0 bases from J, the junction contained 3 bases not matched to a gene. Written as DNA, the CDR3 is TGTGCCATCAGTACAGGGGATTTGAACACTGAAGCTTTCTTT. Residues: CAISTGDLNTEAFF.

This clonotype was observed a few times. This chain uses TRBV6-1 with TRBJ2-3; 14 bases agree with TRBD2. The V segment lost 6 bases and the J segment 2 bases; nucleotides outside the gene matches: 13. Germline V gene lookup returns CDR1 MNHNS and CDR2 SASEGT. CDR3 length: 19 residues. CDR3 nucleotide sequence: TGTGCCAGCAGCTCCCGGGGGACTAGCGGGAGATGGTCCACAGATACGCAGTATTTT. Translating it yields CASSSRGTSGRWSTDTQYF.

This clonotype was seen repeatedly, ten times or more. The chain combines TRBV7-2 with TRBJ1-5; D is perhaps TRBD1 (5 bases). V was pared by 4 bases and J by 5 bases, with 15 bases between. This CDR3 has 15 amino acids. Germline assignment: CDR1 SGHTA and CDR2 FQGNSA. The CDR3 nucleotides read TGTGCCAGCAGCTGGACCGGGACTGTTGATCAGCCCCAGCATTTT. Protein sequence: CASSWTGTVDQPQHF.

This clonotype was found a few times. The V gene is TRBV3-1, the J gene TRBJ1-6; 7 nucleotides line up with TRBD1. J lost 7 bases, V lost 6 bases, and 9 bases had no gene match. This CDR3 has 15 amino acids. CDR1 LGHDT and CDR2 YNNKEL come from the germline V gene (reference sequence). CDR3 protein: CASRDQGQLNSPLHF. The CDR3 DNA sequence: TGTGCCAGCAGAGATCAGGGACAGTTGAATTCACCCCTCCACTTT.

This clonotype was seen repeatedly, ten times or more. The chain combines TRBV20-1 with TRBJ2-3; perhaps D is TRBD1 or TRBD2 (5 bases each). Germline CDR1 is DFQATT and CDR2 is SNEGSKA (reference sequence). Trimming stripped 6 bases from V and 6 bases from J, with 22 bases between. CDR3 length: 15 amino acids. Here the CDR3 reads CSATGSGRPHDTQYF. The CDR3 DNA sequence: TGCAGTGCGACTGGATCGGGGCGTCCACATGATACGCAGTATTTT.

The chain has TRBV7-8 and TRBJ2-3; 13 bases are shared with TRBD2. Trimming cost V 5 bases and J 6 bases; bases outside gene matches: 8. Germline values: CDR1 SGHVS, CDR2 FQNEAQ. The CDR3 loop spans 16 amino acids. The CDR3 protein is CASSVTSGRLEDTQYF. CDR3 nucleotides: TGTGCCAGCAGCGTGACTAGCGGGAGGCTAGAGGATACGCAGTATTTT.

This clonotype appeared many times. The J gene is TRBJ1-6, the V gene TRBV28, with 7 bases fitting TRBD1. Germline lookup yields CDR1 MDHEN and CDR2 SYDVKM. The ends lost 7 bases at V and 7 bases at J; junction bases unmatched: 10. The CDR3 contains 15 residues. DNA of the CDR3: TGTGCCAGCACCTCCTTAACAGGGGCGAATTCACCCCTCCACTTT. This sequence encodes CASTSLTGANSPLHF.

At least ten counts were recorded for this clonotype. Here the CDR3 reads CASSSSSGTGASDTQYF. The CDR3 DNA follows: TGTGCCAGCAGCTCCAGCAGCGGGACGGGGGCGTCAGATACGCAGTATTTT. The rearrangement uses TRBV9 and TRBJ2-3; tentative D call: TRBD2 (7 bases). Trimming stripped 4 bases from V and 4 bases from J, with 22 bases between. The germline V gene encodes CDR1 SGDLS and CDR2 YYNGEE. This CDR3 is 17 amino acids long.

This clonotype was seen ten or more times. The V call is TRBV20-1, the J call TRBJ2-1; TRBD2 might be the D (5 bases). CDR3 length equals 17 residues. CDR1 is DFQATT, CDR2 SNEGSKA, per germline (reference sequence). Trimming removed 0 bases at V and 4 bases at J, with 19 bases between. The CDR3 protein is CSARDPRTPVIYNEQFF. The CDR3 DNA sequence: TGCAGTGCTAGAGATCCGCGGACTCCGGTAATATACAATGAGCAGTTCTTC.

This clonotype came up many times. This chain links TRBV2 with TRBJ1-1, with TRBD1 matching 7 bases. V shed 7 bases, J shed 5 bases, and the junction held 4 bases outside the gene matches. The germline CDR1 and CDR2 sequences are SNHLY and FYNNEI. The CDR3 has 12 amino acids. Here the CDR3 DNA reads TGTGCCAGCATTACAGGGGTGACTGAAGCTTTCTTT. Residues: CASITGVTEAFF.

This clonotype was counted at least ten times. The chain recombines TRBV29-1 with TRBJ1-5; D not resolved. The CDR3 consists of 12 residues. V lost 4 bases, J lost 1 base, and 5 bases lay in between. The germline CDR1 and CDR2 sequences are SQVTM and ANQGSEA. Here the CDR3 reads CSVAGSNQPQHF. CDR3 coding DNA: TGCAGCGTTGCCGGGAGCAATCAGCCCCAGCATTTT.

This clonotype was observed a handful of times. V usage is TRBV7-2 and J usage is TRBJ2-7; no firm D call. This CDR3 is built from 13 residues. Germline V lookup: CDR1 SGHTA, CDR2 FQGNSA. Trimming removed 5 bases at V and 7 bases at J, with 15 bases between. The CDR3 spells CASSKDPHGEQYF. The CDR3 DNA reads as TGTGCCAGCAGCAAGGACCCTCACGGAGAGCAGTACTTC.

J is TRBJ2-2 and V is TRBV29-1; D not resolved. Germline CDR1 reads SQVTM; CDR2 reads ANQGSEA. V was pared by 6 bases and J by 5 bases, with 4 bases between. The CDR3 has 10 residues. DNA for the CDR3: TGCAGCGTGAAGACCGGGGAGCTGTTTTTT. Protein sequence: CSVKTGELFF.

CDR3 coding DNA: TGTGCCAGCAGCCGATACGACTCAGACCTTCGCGATGAGCAGTTCTTC. It yields the protein CASSRYDSDLRDEQFF. The gene calls are TRBV7-9 and TRBJ2-1; D remains unclear. The CDR3 is 16 residues long. With 5 bases removed from V and 8 bases from J, the gap between germline ends came to 22 bases. The germline CDR1 and CDR2 sequences are SEHNR and FQNEAQ (reference sequence).

This clonotype came up many times. The chain uses TRBV2 and TRBJ1-5; 9 bases are a match to TRBD1. The V gene end was trimmed by 8 bases and the J gene end by 1 base; junction bases not matched to a gene: 0. Germline V gene lookup returns CDR1 SNHLY and CDR2 FYNNEI. The CDR3 contains 13 residues. The CDR3 DNA sequence: TGTGCCAGCGGACAGGGGAGCAATCAGCCCCAGCATTTT. Protein: CASGQGSNQPQHF.

The chain employs TRBV7-6 and TRBJ2-7; 7 nucleotides align to TRBD1. The CDR3 covers 15 residues. Germline V CDR1 and CDR2: SGHVS, FNYEAQ. V was pared by 0 bases and J by 2 bases, with 4 bases of the junction left unmatched. The CDR3: CASSLAGTAPYEQYF. The CDR3 DNA follows: TGTGCCAGCAGCTTAGCAGGGACAGCACCCTACGAGCAGTACTTC.